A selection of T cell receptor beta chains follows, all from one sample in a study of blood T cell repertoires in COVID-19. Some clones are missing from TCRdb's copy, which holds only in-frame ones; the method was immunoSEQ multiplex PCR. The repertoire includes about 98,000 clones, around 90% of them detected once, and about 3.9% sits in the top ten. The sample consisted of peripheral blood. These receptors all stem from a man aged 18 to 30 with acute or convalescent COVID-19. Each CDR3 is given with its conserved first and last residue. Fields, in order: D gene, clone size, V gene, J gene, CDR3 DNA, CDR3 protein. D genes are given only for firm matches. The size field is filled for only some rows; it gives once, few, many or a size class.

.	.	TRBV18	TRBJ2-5	TGTGCCAGCTCACCTCAGGGTACGCGGGAGACCCAGTACTTC	CASSPQGTRETQYF
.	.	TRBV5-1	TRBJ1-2	TGCGCCAGCAGCTTGGCAGGGGATGAGTATGGCTACACCTTC	CASSLAGDEYGYTF
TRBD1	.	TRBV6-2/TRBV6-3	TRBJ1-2	TGTGCCAGCAGTTACTCGAGGACAGGGGTGGCAGGGGACTATGGCTACACCTTC	CASSYSRTGVAGDYGYTF
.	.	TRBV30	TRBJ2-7	TGTGCCTGGAGTGGTTTTCAGGGTGACGAGCAGTACTTC	CAWSGFQGDEQYF
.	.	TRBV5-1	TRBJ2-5	TGCGCCAGCAGCTTGGTGGGGGCTCAAGAGACCCAGTACTTC	CASSLVGAQETQYF
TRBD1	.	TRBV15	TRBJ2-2	TGTGCCACCAGCAGACGAACAGGGGCGAACACCGGGGAGCTGTTTTTT	CATSRRTGANTGELFF
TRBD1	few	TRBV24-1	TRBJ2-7	TGTGCCACCAGTGATTTCGGGACAGGGGGCGACGAGCAGTACTTC	CATSDFGTGGDEQYF
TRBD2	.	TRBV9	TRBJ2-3	TGTGCCAGCTCCCTAGCGGACACAGATACGCAGTATTTT	CASSLADTDTQYF
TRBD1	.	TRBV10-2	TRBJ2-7	TGCGCCAGCTTACTCACAGGGGACGCCTCCTACGAGCAGTACTTC	CASLLTGDASYEQYF
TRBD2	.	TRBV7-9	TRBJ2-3	TGTGCCAGCAGCTTAGGGGAGGGTAGAGCCTCCACAGATACGCAGTATTTT	CASSLGEGRASTDTQYF
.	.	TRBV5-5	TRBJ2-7	TGTGCCAGCAGCATAAATAGCCAGGGGAGCCCCTACGAGCAGTACTTC	CASSINSQGSPYEQYF
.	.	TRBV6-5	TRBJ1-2	TGTGCCAGCAGTTACTCGGTTCGCGAGAACTATGGCTACACCTTC	CASSYSVRENYGYTF
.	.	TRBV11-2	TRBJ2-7	TGTGCCAGCAGCTTAGGGCCCCGCGGCTACGAGCAGTACTTC	CASSLGPRGYEQYF
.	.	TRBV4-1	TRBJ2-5	TGCGCCAGCAGCCAAGTGGCTTCAATAGAGACCCAGTACTTC	CASSQVASIETQYF
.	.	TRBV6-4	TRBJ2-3	TGTGCCAGCGGGGTGACAGCTCGTGATACGCAGTATTTT	CASGVTARDTQYF
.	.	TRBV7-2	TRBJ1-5	TGTGCCAGCAGCTTATACCAGGGCGGTCAGCCCCAGCATTTT	CASSLYQGGQPQHF
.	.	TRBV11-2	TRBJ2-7	TGTGCCAGCAGCTCCCGGGACACAGGAGGCTCCTACGAGCAGTACTTC	CASSSRDTGGSYEQYF
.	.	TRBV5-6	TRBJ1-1	TGTGCCAGCAGCCCACTTGGACAGACGAACACTGAAGCTTTCTTT	CASSPLGQTNTEAFF
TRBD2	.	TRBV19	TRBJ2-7	TGTGCCAGTAGTATTCCTAGCGGGACAGAGCAGTACTTC	CASSIPSGTEQYF
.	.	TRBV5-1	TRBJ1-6	TGCGCCAGCAGGAGGACAGTGGAGAGCTCACCCCTCCACTTT	CASRRTVESSPLHF
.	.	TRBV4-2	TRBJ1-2	TGTGCCAGCAGCCCTAGGACCGCGGGAGACTATGGCTACACCTTC	CASSPRTAGDYGYTF
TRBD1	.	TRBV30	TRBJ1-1	TGTGCCTCTACAGGGGCCACTATGACGAACACTGAAGCTTTCTTT	CASTGATMTNTEAFF
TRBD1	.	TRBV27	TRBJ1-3	TGTGCCAGCAGAACCGGGACAGGCAACTCTGGAAACACCATATATTTT	CASRTGTGNSGNTIYF
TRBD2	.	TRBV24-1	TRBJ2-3	TGTGCCACCAGTAAACCTAACCAGGGAGGGACAGATACGCAGTATTTT	CATSKPNQGGTDTQYF
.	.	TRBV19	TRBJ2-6	TGTGCCAGTACCCAATGGGGGGCTGGGGCCAACGTCCTGACTTTC	CASTQWGAGANVLTF
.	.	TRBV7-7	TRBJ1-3	TGTGCCAGCAGCTTAGGCGCTGGAGCCGGAAACACCATATATTTT	CASSLGAGAGNTIYF
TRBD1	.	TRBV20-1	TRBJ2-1	TGCAGTGCTAGTCCTGGGACAGGGAGGGGCAATGAGCAGTTCTTC	CSASPGTGRGNEQFF
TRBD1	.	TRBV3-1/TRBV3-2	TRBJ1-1	TGTGCCAGCAGCGTCGGGACAGGGAGAGAAGCTTTCTTT	CASSVGTGREAFF